Listed below are T cell receptor beta chains from one sample, sequenced in a study of cytomegalovirus exposure and HLA in healthy donors. Data came from immunoSEQ multiplex PCR; TCRdb stores just in-frame clones and leaves some out. The sample shows about 190,000 clones, roughly four fifths of them seen only once. The sequenced sample consisted of PBMCs. The receptor source for this set is a woman aged 25 to 45 in good health and CMV-seropositive. CDR3s include the opening cysteine and the closing phenylalanine or tryptophan. The order of the fields is V gene, D gene, clone size, J gene, CDR3 DNA, CDR3 protein. A D gene is named only where the DNA matches it firmly. Size values are once, few and many counts, or a class for expanded clones, and some rows have none.

V gene: TRBV2
D gene: -
clone size: -
J gene: TRBJ2-7
CDR3 DNA: TGTGCCAGCAGTGACCAACGGTACCGCTACGAGCAGTACTTC
CDR3 protein: CASSDQRYRYEQYF

V gene: TRBV21-1
D gene: -
clone size: -
J gene: TRBJ2-7
CDR3 DNA: TGTGCCAGCAGCTCCCCTCCGGGGGAGTACTTC
CDR3 protein: CASSSPPGEYF

V gene: TRBV6-5
D gene: -
clone size: -
J gene: TRBJ1-4
CDR3 DNA: TGTGCCAGCAGGGACAGCACAACTAATGAAAAACTGTTTTTT
CDR3 protein: CASRDSTTNEKLFF

V gene: TRBV5-6
D gene: -
clone size: -
J gene: TRBJ2-7
CDR3 DNA: TGTGCCAGCAGCTTTGGGCAGGGGGGACCCTACGAGCAGTACTTC
CDR3 protein: CASSFGQGGPYEQYF

V gene: TRBV19
D gene: TRBD2
clone size: -
J gene: TRBJ2-3
CDR3 DNA: TGTGCCAGTAGTAAGCGAACGCGGGAGGGCCGTGTAGGAGATACGCAGTATTTT
CDR3 protein: CASSKRTREGRVGDTQYF

V gene: TRBV7-2
D gene: TRBD2
clone size: -
J gene: TRBJ2-7
CDR3 DNA: TGTGCCAGCAGCCAAGCGTTAGCGGGTCCCTACGAGCAGTACTTC
CDR3 protein: CASSQALAGPYEQYF

V gene: TRBV4-3
D gene: -
clone size: -
J gene: TRBJ2-7
CDR3 DNA: TGCGCCAGCAGCCTCTTCGGCGGGGAAACGGGACACGAGCAGTACTTC
CDR3 protein: CASSLFGGETGHEQYF

V gene: TRBV5-1
D gene: -
clone size: -
J gene: TRBJ2-5
CDR3 DNA: TGCGCCAGCAGCGCCCTTACTAATCAGGAGACCCAGTACTTC
CDR3 protein: CASSALTNQETQYF

V gene: TRBV2
D gene: TRBD1
clone size: -
J gene: TRBJ1-5
CDR3 DNA: TGTGCCAGCACCAAGGACAGGGTCCTCACCCAGCCCCAGCATTTT
CDR3 protein: CASTKDRVLTQPQHF

V gene: TRBV7-8
D gene: TRBD1
clone size: few
J gene: TRBJ1-2
CDR3 DNA: TGTGCCAGCAGCCCCCGGACAGGGCGAACCACTAACTATGGCTACACCTTC
CDR3 protein: CASSPRTGRTTNYGYTF

V gene: TRBV19
D gene: -
clone size: few
J gene: TRBJ2-5
CDR3 DNA: TGTGCCAGTAGTACGGGGATCCAAGAGACCCAGTACTTC
CDR3 protein: CASSTGIQETQYF

V gene: TRBV9
D gene: -
clone size: -
J gene: TRBJ1-1
CDR3 DNA: TGTGCCAGCAGCGCAACACAGGGGAACACTGAAGCTTTCTTT
CDR3 protein: CASSATQGNTEAFF

V gene: TRBV5-1
D gene: TRBD2
clone size: -
J gene: TRBJ2-2
CDR3 DNA: TGCGCCAGCAGCTCCCGGGACTACAACACCGGGGAGCTGTTTTTT
CDR3 protein: CASSSRDYNTGELFF

V gene: TRBV7-2
D gene: -
clone size: -
J gene: TRBJ2-7
CDR3 DNA: TGTGCCAGCAGCCGGACAACCTACGAGCAGTACTTC
CDR3 protein: CASSRTTYEQYF

V gene: TRBV4-1
D gene: -
clone size: -
J gene: TRBJ2-5
CDR3 DNA: TGCGCCAGCAGCCGTTTCGGAGGGGGCGGGGAGACCCAGTACTTC
CDR3 protein: CASSRFGGGGETQYF

V gene: TRBV5-4
D gene: -
clone size: -
J gene: TRBJ2-7
CDR3 DNA: TGTGCCAGCAGCTTGGGGGGCGGGAACTCCTACGAGCAGTACTTC
CDR3 protein: CASSLGGGNSYEQYF

V gene: TRBV18
D gene: TRBD2
clone size: -
J gene: TRBJ2-7
CDR3 DNA: TGTGCCAGCTCACCCCGCCTAGCGGGAGGCTCCTACGAGCAGTACTTC
CDR3 protein: CASSPRLAGGSYEQYF

V gene: TRBV7-9
D gene: -
clone size: -
J gene: TRBJ2-7
CDR3 DNA: TGTGCCAGCAGCTTAGGTGGGTCTCGGGTCGACGAGCAGTACTTC
CDR3 protein: CASSLGGSRVDEQYF

V gene: TRBV28
D gene: -
clone size: -
J gene: TRBJ2-7
CDR3 DNA: TGTGCCAGCTCCAGGGTTTTCGAGCAGTACTTC
CDR3 protein: CASSRVFEQYF

V gene: TRBV19
D gene: -
clone size: -
J gene: TRBJ1-4
CDR3 DNA: TGTGCCAGTAGTACCCAGAGGACTGGGGAAAAACTGTTTTTT
CDR3 protein: CASSTQRTGEKLFF

V gene: TRBV11-2
D gene: -
clone size: -
J gene: TRBJ2-7
CDR3 DNA: TGTGCCAGCAGCCGACAACTAGCTACCTACGAGCAGTACTTC
CDR3 protein: CASSRQLATYEQYF

V gene: TRBV7-6
D gene: TRBD2
clone size: -
J gene: TRBJ2-2
CDR3 DNA: TGTGCCAGCAGCCCCGAGCGGGGGGCGAACACCGGGGAGCTGTTTTTT
CDR3 protein: CASSPERGANTGELFF

V gene: TRBV27
D gene: TRBD1
clone size: -
J gene: TRBJ2-2
CDR3 DNA: TGTGCCAGCAGTTTGTTCCAGCCGACAGGGCGAACTCCCACCGGGGAGCTGTTTTTT
CDR3 protein: CASSLFQPTGRTPTGELFF

V gene: TRBV28
D gene: TRBD2
clone size: -
J gene: TRBJ2-3
CDR3 DNA: TGTGCCAGCAGTTTTTTAGCGGGAGGCAACGGGGATAGCACAGATACGCAGTATTTT
CDR3 protein: CASSFLAGGNGDSTDTQYF

V gene: TRBV30
D gene: TRBD2
clone size: -
J gene: TRBJ2-5
CDR3 DNA: TGTGCCTGGAGGCCAGCGGGGGGGCAGGAGACCCAGTACTTC
CDR3 protein: CAWRPAGGQETQYF

V gene: TRBV6-1
D gene: -
clone size: -
J gene: TRBJ2-1
CDR3 DNA: TGTGCCAGCAGTGGACTAGTCGGCTACAATGAGCAGTTCTTC
CDR3 protein: CASSGLVGYNEQFF

V gene: TRBV19
D gene: TRBD1
clone size: -
J gene: TRBJ1-6
CDR3 DNA: TGTGCCAGTAGTTATGCCGGACAGGGGTTGAATTCACCCCTCCACTTT
CDR3 protein: CASSYAGQGLNSPLHF

V gene: TRBV28
D gene: -
clone size: -
J gene: TRBJ2-7
CDR3 DNA: TGTGCCAGCAGTTTAAGGTCTAGCGTGAACTACGAGCAGTACTTC
CDR3 protein: CASSLRSSVNYEQYF

V gene: TRBV5-1
D gene: TRBD2
clone size: -
J gene: TRBJ2-5
CDR3 DNA: TGCGCCAGCAGCCCTAGCGGAGCGCAAGAGACCCAGTACTTC
CDR3 protein: CASSPSGAQETQYF

V gene: TRBV18
D gene: TRBD2
clone size: once
J gene: TRBJ2-7
CDR3 DNA: TGTGCCAGCTCACCACCGGGGAGGGACCACGAGCAGTACTTC
CDR3 protein: CASSPPGRDHEQYF

V gene: TRBV2
D gene: TRBD2
clone size: -
J gene: TRBJ2-5
CDR3 DNA: TGTGCCAGCACCAGTAGCGGGTACCAAGAGACCCAGTACTTC
CDR3 protein: CASTSSGYQETQYF

V gene: TRBV30
D gene: TRBD1
clone size: -
J gene: TRBJ2-7
CDR3 DNA: TGTGCCTGGTCCGCCGGGACAGCCTACGAGCAGTACTTC
CDR3 protein: CAWSAGTAYEQYF

V gene: TRBV5-1
D gene: -
clone size: -
J gene: TRBJ1-4
CDR3 DNA: TGCGCCAGCCAATCTCAGGGCGCAACTAATGAAAAACTGTTTTTT
CDR3 protein: CASQSQGATNEKLFF

V gene: TRBV11-2
D gene: -
clone size: once
J gene: TRBJ2-2
CDR3 DNA: TGTGCCAGCAGCTCACTAGTTACCGGGGAGCTGTTTTTT
CDR3 protein: CASSSLVTGELFF

V gene: TRBV11-1
D gene: TRBD1
clone size: -
J gene: TRBJ2-1
CDR3 DNA: TGTGCCAGCAGCTTGCGTAGGGGACAGGGCTACAATGAGCAGTTCTTC
CDR3 protein: CASSLRRGQGYNEQFF

V gene: TRBV5-6
D gene: -
clone size: few
J gene: TRBJ2-4
CDR3 DNA: TGTGCCAGCAGCTTGGTCAGGAAAAACATTCAGTACTTC
CDR3 protein: CASSLVRKNIQYF

V gene: TRBV18
D gene: -
clone size: -
J gene: TRBJ2-5
CDR3 DNA: TGTGCCAGCTCACCACCGACAAATCAAGAGACCCAGTACTTC
CDR3 protein: CASSPPTNQETQYF

V gene: TRBV28
D gene: -
clone size: -
J gene: TRBJ1-1
CDR3 DNA: TGTGCCAGCAGCCGCGGCGGCGGAGGGCGGACTGAAGCTTTCTTT
CDR3 protein: CASSRGGGGRTEAFF

V gene: TRBV6-5
D gene: -
clone size: -
J gene: TRBJ2-5
CDR3 DNA: TGTGCCAGCAGTTACTCGAGATTGTACCAAGAGACCCAGTACTTC
CDR3 protein: CASSYSRLYQETQYF

V gene: TRBV29-1
D gene: -
clone size: -
J gene: TRBJ2-7
CDR3 DNA: TGCAGCGTTGACTCCCCAGGCTACGAGCAGTACTTC
CDR3 protein: CSVDSPGYEQYF